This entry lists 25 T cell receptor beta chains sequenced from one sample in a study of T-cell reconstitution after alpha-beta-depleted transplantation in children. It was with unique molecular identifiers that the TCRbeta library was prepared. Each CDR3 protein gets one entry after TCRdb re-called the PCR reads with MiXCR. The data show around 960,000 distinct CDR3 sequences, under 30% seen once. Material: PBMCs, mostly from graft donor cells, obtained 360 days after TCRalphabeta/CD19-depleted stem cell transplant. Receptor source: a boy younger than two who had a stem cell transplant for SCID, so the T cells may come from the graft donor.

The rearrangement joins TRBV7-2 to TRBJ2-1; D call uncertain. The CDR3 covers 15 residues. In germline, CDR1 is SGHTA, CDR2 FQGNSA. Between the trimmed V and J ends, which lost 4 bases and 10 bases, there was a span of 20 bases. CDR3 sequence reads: CASSSGPRTQREQFF. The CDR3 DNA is TGTGCCAGCAGCTCCGGTCCCCGGACCCAAAGGGAGCAGTTCTTC.

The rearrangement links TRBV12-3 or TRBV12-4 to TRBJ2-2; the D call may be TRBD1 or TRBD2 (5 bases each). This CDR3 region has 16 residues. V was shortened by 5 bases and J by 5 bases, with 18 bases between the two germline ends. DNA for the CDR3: TGTGCCAGCAGTGGACGGGGCGGGCAGTTAACCGGGGAGCTGTTTTTT. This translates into CASSGRGGQLTGELFF.

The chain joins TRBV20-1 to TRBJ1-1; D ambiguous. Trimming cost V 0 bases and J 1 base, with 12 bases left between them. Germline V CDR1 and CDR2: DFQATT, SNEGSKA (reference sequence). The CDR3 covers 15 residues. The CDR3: CSARDKGIGNTEAFF. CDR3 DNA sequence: TGCAGTGCTAGAGATAAAGGGATAGGGAACACTGAAGCTTTCTTT.

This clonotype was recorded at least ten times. The CDR3 sequence: CATSDLRGSRYF. CDR3 bases: TGTGCCACCAGTGATTTGAGGGGTTCACGGTACTTC. The chain recombines TRBV24-1 with TRBJ2-7; tentative D call: TRBD1 (5 bases). CDR3 length equals 12 residues. V dropped 0 bases and J dropped 12 bases, with 11 bases sitting between them. Germline V gene lookup returns CDR1 KGHDR and CDR2 SFDVKD.

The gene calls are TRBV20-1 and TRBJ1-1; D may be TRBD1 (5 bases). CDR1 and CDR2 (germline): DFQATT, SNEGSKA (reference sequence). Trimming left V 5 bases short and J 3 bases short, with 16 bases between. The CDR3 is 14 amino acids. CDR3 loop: CSAYGPVQDTEAFF. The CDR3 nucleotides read TGCAGTGCTTACGGCCCCGTACAGGACACTGAAGCTTTCTTT.

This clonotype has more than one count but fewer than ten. CDR3: CASSLGVQEQFF. CDR3 bases: TGTGCCAGCAGTTTGGGGGTGCAGGAGCAGTTCTTC. This chain links TRBV25-1 with TRBJ2-1; D might be TRBD1 or TRBD2, each matching 5 bases. Trimming left V 5 bases short and J 10 bases short, with 12 bases between. CDR1 MGHDK and CDR2 SYGVNS come from the germline V gene. This CDR3 region has 12 residues.

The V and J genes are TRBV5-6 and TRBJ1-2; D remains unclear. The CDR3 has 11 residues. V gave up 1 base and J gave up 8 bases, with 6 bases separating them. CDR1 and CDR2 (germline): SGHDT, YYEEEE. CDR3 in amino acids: CASSLHGGYTF. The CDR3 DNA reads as TGTGCCAGCAGCTTGCACGGGGGCTACACCTTC.

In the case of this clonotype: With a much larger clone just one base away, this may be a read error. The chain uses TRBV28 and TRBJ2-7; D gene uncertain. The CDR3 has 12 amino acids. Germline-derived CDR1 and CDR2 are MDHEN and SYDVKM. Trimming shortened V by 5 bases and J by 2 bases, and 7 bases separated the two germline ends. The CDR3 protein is CASSAPPYEQYF. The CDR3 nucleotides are TGTGCCAGCAGTGCCCCCCCCTACGAGCAGTACTTC.

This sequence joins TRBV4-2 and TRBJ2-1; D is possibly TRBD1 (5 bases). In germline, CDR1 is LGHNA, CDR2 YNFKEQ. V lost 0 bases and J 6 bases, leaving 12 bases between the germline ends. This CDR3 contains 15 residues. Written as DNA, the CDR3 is TGTGCCAGCAGCCAAGACCCGAGCAGGGCCAATGAGCAGTTCTTC. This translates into CASSQDPSRANEQFF.

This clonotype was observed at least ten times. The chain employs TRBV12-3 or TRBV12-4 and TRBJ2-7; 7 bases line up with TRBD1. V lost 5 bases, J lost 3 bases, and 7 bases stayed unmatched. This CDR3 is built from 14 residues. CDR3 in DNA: TGTGCCAGCAGTCCGTCGGGACAGATCTACGAGCAGTACTTC. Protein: CASSPSGQIYEQYF.

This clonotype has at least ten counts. The chain's CDR3 is CASRGGLAANTGELFF. The CDR3 region has the DNA TGCGCCAGCAGAGGAGGGCTAGCGGCGAACACCGGGGAGCTGTTTTTT. The J gene is TRBJ2-2, the V gene TRBV5-1, with 7 nucleotides matching TRBD2. The CDR3 runs 16 residues. J gave up 0 bases and V 5 bases, and 7 bases lay outside the gene matches. From germline, CDR1 is SGHRS and CDR2 YFSETQ.

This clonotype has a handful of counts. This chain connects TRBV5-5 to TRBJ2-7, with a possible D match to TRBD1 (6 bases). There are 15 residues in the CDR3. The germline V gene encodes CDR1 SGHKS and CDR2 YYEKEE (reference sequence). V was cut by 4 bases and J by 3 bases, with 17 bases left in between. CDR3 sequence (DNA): TGTGCCAGCAGCACGCTGCAGGGGATTGGCTACGAGCAGTACTTC. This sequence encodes CASSTLQGIGYEQYF.

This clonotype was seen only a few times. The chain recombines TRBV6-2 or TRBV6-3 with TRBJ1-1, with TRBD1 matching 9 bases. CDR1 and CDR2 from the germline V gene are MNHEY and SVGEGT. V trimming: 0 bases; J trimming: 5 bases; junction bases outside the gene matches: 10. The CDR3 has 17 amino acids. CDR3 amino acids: CASSYSKPRTGVTEAFF. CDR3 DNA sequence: TGTGCCAGCAGTTACTCGAAGCCCCGGACAGGGGTAACTGAAGCTTTCTTT.

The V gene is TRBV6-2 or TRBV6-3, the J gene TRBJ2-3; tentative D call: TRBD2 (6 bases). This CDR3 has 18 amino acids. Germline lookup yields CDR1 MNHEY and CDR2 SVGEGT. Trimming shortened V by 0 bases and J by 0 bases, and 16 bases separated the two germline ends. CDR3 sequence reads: CASSYSRDGSYSTDTQYF. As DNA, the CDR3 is TGTGCCAGCAGTTACTCTAGGGACGGGAGTTATAGCACAGATACGCAGTATTTT.

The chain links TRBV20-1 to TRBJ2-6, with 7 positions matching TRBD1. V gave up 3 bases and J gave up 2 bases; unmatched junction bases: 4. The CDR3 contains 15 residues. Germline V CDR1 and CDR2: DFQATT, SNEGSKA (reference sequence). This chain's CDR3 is CSARVQGPGANVLTF. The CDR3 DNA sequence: TGCAGTGCTAGGGTACAGGGGCCTGGGGCCAACGTCCTGACTTTC.

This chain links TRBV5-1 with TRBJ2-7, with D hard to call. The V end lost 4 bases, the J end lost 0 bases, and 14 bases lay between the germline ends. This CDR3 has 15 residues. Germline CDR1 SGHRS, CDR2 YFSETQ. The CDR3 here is CASSNLLDSSYEQYF. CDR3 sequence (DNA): TGCGCCAGCAGCAATCTACTCGACTCCTCCTACGAGCAGTACTTC.

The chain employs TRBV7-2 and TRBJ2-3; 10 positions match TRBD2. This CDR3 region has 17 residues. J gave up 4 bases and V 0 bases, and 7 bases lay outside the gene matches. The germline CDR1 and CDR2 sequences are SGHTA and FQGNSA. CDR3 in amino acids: CASSLAWLAGESDTQYF. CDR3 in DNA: TGTGCCAGCAGCTTAGCTTGGCTAGCGGGGGAATCAGATACGCAGTATTTT.

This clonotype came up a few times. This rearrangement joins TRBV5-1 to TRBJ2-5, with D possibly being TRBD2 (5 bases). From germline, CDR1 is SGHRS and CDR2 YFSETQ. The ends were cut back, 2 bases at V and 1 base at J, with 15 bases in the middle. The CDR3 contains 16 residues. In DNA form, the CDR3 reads TGCGCCAGCAGCTTAGTATGGGGTCGGGGCCAAGAGACCCAGTACTTC. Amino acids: CASSLVWGRGQETQYF.

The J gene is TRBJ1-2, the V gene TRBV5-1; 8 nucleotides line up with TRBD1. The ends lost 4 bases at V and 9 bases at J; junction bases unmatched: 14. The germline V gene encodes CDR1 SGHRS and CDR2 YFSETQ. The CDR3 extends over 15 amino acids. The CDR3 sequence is CASSPPGTGGLSYTF. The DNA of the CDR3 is TGCGCCAGCAGCCCACCCGGGACAGGCGGCTTGAGCTACACCTTC.

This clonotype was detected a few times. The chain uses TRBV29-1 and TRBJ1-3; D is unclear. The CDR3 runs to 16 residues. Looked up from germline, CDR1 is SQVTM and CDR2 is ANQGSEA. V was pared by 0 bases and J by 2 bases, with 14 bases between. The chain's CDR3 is CSVEDWADTAGNTIYF. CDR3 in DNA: TGCAGCGTTGAAGACTGGGCCGACACGGCTGGAAACACCATATATTTT.

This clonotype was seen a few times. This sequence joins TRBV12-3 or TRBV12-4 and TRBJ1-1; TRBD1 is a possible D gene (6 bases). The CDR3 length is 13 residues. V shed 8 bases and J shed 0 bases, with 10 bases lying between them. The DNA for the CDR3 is TGTGCCAGCGGCGCAGGGGTGAACACTGAAGCTTTCTTT. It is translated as CASGAGVNTEAFF.

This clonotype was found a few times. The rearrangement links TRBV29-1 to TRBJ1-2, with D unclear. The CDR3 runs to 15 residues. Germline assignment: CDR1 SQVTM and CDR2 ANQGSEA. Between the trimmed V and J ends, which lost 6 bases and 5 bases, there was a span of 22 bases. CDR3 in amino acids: CSVAPLYYGEYGYTF. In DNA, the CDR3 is TGCAGCGTCGCCCCCTTATATTACGGCGAGTATGGCTACACCTTC.

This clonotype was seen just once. CDR3 sequence reads: CASSLPFPTGSEQFF. In DNA form, the CDR3 reads TGTGCCAGCAGCCTCCCTTTTCCGACAGGGAGTGAGCAGTTCTTC. The chain employs TRBV7-8 and TRBJ2-1; TRBD1 aligns across 7 bases. After removal of 5 bases from V and 9 bases from J, the junction contained 13 bases not matched to a gene. The CDR3 runs to 15 residues. CDR1 and CDR2 (germline): SGHVS, FQNEAQ.

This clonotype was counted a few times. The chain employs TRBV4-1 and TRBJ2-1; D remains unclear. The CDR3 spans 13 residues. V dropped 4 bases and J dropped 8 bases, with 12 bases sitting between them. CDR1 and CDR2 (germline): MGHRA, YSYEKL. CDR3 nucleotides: TGCGCCAGCAGCCTGGTTCCTAGAGATGAGCAGTTCTTC. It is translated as CASSLVPRDEQFF.

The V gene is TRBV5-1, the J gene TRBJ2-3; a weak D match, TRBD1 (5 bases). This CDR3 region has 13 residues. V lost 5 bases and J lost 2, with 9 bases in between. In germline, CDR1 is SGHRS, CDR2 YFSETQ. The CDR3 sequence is CASRDTYTDTQYF. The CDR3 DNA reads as TGCGCCAGCAGGGACACCTACACAGATACGCAGTATTTT.